Below, one T cell receptor beta chain is given with its context. Its specificity is unknown. Sorting separated CD4+ and CD8+ T cells out of PBMCs. This entry is derived from a study of CD8+ T cells in alopecia areata. RNA extraction and reverse transcription yielded cDNA as sequencing template. TCRdb's table, derived via immunoSEQ multiplex PCR, lists solely in-frame clones and lacks some. The sample carries fewer than 80,000 clones, roughly 57% recorded once. Germline CDR1 LGHNA, CDR2 YSLEER. Trimming at V came to 0 bases and at J to 2 bases, leaving 9 bases not matched to a gene. This CDR3 region has 18 residues. Regarding the study as a whole: Affected scalp, especially in alopecia totalis/universalis, had a higher clonality than normal scalp did.

The chain combines TRBV4-3 with TRBJ1-5; TRBD1 matches 8 bases. This TCR derives from a human donor with alopecia areata. The specimen comprised CD8+ T cells sorted from blood, sampled at week 0. The CDR3 sequence: CASSQDLRQGHGNQPQHF. CDR3 bases: TGCGCCAGCAGCCAAGATCTCCGACAGGGGCACGGCAATCAGCCCCAGCATTTT.